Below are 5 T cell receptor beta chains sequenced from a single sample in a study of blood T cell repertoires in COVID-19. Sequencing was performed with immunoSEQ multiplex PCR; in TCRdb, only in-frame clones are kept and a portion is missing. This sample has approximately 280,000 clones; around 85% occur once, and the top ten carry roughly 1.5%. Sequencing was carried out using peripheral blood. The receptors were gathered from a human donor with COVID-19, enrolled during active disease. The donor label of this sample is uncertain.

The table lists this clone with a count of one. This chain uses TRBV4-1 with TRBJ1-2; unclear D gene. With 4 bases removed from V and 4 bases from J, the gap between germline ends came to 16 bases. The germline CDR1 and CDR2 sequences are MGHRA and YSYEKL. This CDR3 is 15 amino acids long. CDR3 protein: CASSLGFDGIYGYTF. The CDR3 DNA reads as TGCGCCAGCAGCCTCGGTTTTGACGGGATCTATGGCTACACCTTC.

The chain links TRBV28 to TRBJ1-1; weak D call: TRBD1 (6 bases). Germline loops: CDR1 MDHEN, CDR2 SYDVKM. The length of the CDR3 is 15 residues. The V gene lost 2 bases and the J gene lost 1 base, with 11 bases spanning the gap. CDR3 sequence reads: CASSLPDRQNTEAFF. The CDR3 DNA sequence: TGTGCCAGCAGTTTACCCGACAGGCAGAACACTGAAGCTTTCTTT.

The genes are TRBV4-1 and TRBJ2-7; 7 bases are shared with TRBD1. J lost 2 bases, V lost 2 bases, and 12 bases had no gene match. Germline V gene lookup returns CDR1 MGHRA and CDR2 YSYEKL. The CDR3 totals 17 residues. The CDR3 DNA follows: TGCGCCAGCAGCCAACTAACCCTTGGGACAGCTACCTACGAGCAGTACTTC. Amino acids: CASSQLTLGTATYEQYF.

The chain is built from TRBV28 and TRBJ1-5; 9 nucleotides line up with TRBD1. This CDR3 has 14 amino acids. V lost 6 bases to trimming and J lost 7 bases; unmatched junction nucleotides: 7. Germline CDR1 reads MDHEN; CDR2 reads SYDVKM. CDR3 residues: CASRPQGAGQPQHF. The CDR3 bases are TGTGCCAGCAGACCACAGGGGGCAGGCCAGCCCCAGCATTTT.

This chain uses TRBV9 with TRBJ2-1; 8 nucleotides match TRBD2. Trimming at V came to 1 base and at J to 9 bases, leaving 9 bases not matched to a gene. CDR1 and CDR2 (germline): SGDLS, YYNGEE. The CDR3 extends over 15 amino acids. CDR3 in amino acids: CASSVRLAPDGEQFF. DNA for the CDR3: TGTGCCAGCAGCGTACGACTAGCGCCCGACGGTGAGCAGTTCTTC.